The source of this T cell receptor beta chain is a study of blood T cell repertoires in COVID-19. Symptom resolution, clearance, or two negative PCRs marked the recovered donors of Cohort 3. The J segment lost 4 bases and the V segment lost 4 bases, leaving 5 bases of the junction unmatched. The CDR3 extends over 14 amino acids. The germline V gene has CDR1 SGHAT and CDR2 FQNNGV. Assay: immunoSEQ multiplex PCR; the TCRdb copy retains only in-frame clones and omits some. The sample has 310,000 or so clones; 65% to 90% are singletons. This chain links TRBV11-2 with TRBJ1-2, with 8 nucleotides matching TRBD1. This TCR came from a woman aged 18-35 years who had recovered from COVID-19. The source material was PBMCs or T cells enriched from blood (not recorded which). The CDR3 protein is CASSSDRAGYGYTF. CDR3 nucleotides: TGTGCCAGCAGCTCGGACAGGGCGGGCTATGGCTACACCTTC.